Listed below are T cell receptor beta chains from one sample, sequenced in a study of OX40 agonist ivuxolimab in advanced cancers. Repertoires were generated with immunoSEQ multiplex PCR, while TCRdb's copy carries only in-frame clones and drops some. The table has around 30,000 clones, approximately 91% seen once; the top ten hold approximately 3.8%. Sequenced here: CD4+ or CD8+ T cells sorted from blood, sampled in a trial of the OX40 agonist ivuxolimab. These receptors all stem from an adult with an advanced solid tumor such as melanoma, head and neck, liver or kidney cancer. CDR3s include the opening cysteine and the closing phenylalanine or tryptophan. Each record gives: J gene, V gene, clone size, D gene, CDR3 protein, CDR3 DNA. A D gene is named only where the DNA matches it firmly. Clone size is shown for a subset of rows, as once, few, many or a class of expanded clone.

TRBJ1-6 TRBV6-1 once . CASTNDWAGNSPLHF TGTGCCAGCACCAACGACTGGGCGGGGAATTCACCCCTCCACTTT
TRBJ1-2 TRBV7-9 . . CASSSSDRNYGYTF TGTGCCAGCAGCTCTTCGGACAGAAACTATGGCTACACCTTC
TRBJ2-7 TRBV29-1 . . CSAGASHGAYEQYF TGCAGCGCCGGTGCCTCCCACGGGGCGTACGAGCAGTACTTC
TRBJ2-3 TRBV28 . . CASSSKRASSTDTQYF TGTGCCAGCAGTTCTAAGCGGGCCTCTAGCACAGATACGCAGTATTTT
TRBJ1-1 TRBV5-1 . . CASSLGQVNTEAFF TGCGCCAGCAGCTTGGGGCAAGTGAACACTGAAGCTTTCTTT
TRBJ2-1 TRBV2 . TRBD2 CASLRTSGRDEQFF TGTGCCAGCCTAAGGACTAGCGGGAGGGATGAGCAGTTCTTC
TRBJ2-5 TRBV4-2 . TRBD1 CASSQAGTGRETQYF TGTGCCAGCAGCCAAGCCGGGACAGGGCGGGAGACCCAGTACTTC
TRBJ2-1 TRBV5-1 . . CASRVYGDFDEQFF TGCGCCAGCCGCGTTTACGGGGATTTCGATGAGCAGTTCTTC
TRBJ2-2 TRBV7-9 . TRBD1 CASSRRTGAGGELFF TGTGCCAGCAGCCGACGTACAGGGGCGGGCGGGGAGCTGTTTTTT
TRBJ2-5 TRBV6-1 . . CASKPNRRSETQYF TGTGCCAGCAAACCTAACAGGCGTTCAGAGACCCAGTACTTC
TRBJ2-5 TRBV7-6 once TRBD1 CASSLAAGGQVQETQYF TGTGCCAGCAGCTTAGCAGCAGGGGGTCAGGTCCAAGAGACCCAGTACTTC
TRBJ1-6 TRBV19 . TRBD1 CASRQLGQENSPLHF TGTGCCAGTAGGCAACTAGGACAGGAGAATTCACCCCTCCACTTT
TRBJ1-3 TRBV18 . . CASSPETGGSGNTIYF TGTGCCAGCTCACCAGAGACAGGAGGCTCTGGAAACACCATATATTTT
TRBJ1-5 TRBV19 . TRBD1 CASSMGRQGHQPQHF TGTGCCAGTAGTATGGGGCGACAGGGACATCAGCCCCAGCATTTT
TRBJ1-5 TRBV19 . TRBD1 CASRVLGRGQKIYSNQPQHF TGTGCCAGTAGGGTCCTTGGACGGGGACAGAAAATATATAGCAATCAGCCCCAGCATTTT
TRBJ2-1 TRBV6-4 . TRBD2 CASRGLAPLNEQFF TGTGCCAGCAGGGGACTAGCTCCCCTAAATGAGCAGTTCTTC
TRBJ1-2 TRBV15 . TRBD1 CATSRDRGGYGYTF TGTGCCACCAGCAGGGACAGGGGCGGCTATGGCTACACCTTC
TRBJ2-4 TRBV6-5 . TRBD1 CASRTGGLAKNIQYF TGTGCCAGCAGAACAGGGGGTCTAGCCAAAAACATTCAGTACTTC
TRBJ2-1 TRBV27 . TRBD2 CASTPRGASGSQGNNEQFF TGTGCCAGCACCCCCCGGGGAGCTAGCGGGAGCCAGGGCAACAATGAGCAGTTCTTC
TRBJ2-3 TRBV28 . TRBD2 CASRLPGGDTQYF TGTGCCAGCCGATTGCCGGGGGGAGATACGCAGTATTTT
TRBJ2-7 TRBV6-5 . TRBD1 CASRKTGASYEQYF TGTGCCAGCAGGAAGACAGGGGCCTCCTACGAGCAGTACTTC
TRBJ1-2 TRBV7-2 . TRBD1 CASSETGSGYTF TGTGCCAGCAGCGAGACAGGGTCTGGCTACACCTTC
TRBJ1-4 TRBV19 . . CASSRAGINEKLFF TGTGCCAGTAGTAGGGCCGGGATCAATGAAAAACTGTTTTTT
TRBJ1-4 TRBV30 once TRBD1 CAWSANFGTGGAGDEKLFF TGTGCCTGGAGTGCGAACTTCGGGACAGGGGGCGCGGGTGATGAAAAACTGTTTTTT
TRBJ2-3 TRBV6-5 . TRBD1 CASSRTGGFGDTQYF TGTGCCAGCAGCCGGACAGGGGGCTTCGGAGATACGCAGTATTTT
TRBJ1-5 TRBV7-2 few . CASSLPGWDQPQHF TGTGCCAGCAGCTTACCGGGATGGGATCAGCCCCAGCATTTT
TRBJ1-1 TRBV28 . . CASSLFGQNTEAFF TGTGCCAGCAGTTTATTTGGACAGAACACTGAAGCTTTCTTT
TRBJ1-6 TRBV5-8 . . CASSFQGGASPLHF TGTGCCAGCAGCTTCCAGGGTGGGGCTTCACCCCTCCACTTT
TRBJ2-2 TRBV4-1 once TRBD1 CASSQDRGQPLIANTGELFF TGCGCCAGCAGCCAAGATAGGGGACAGCCACTGATCGCGAACACCGGGGAGCTGTTTTTT
TRBJ1-2 TRBV30 . . CAWSGYPGPIYGYTF TGTGCCTGGAGTGGCTATCCGGGACCCATCTATGGCTACACCTTC
TRBJ1-4 TRBV4-1 few . CASSQDAGHSAEKLFF TGCGCCAGCAGCCAAGACGCGGGACACTCGGCGGAAAAACTGTTTTTT
TRBJ2-2 TRBV2 . . CASSEFTLRAGELFF TGTGCCAGCAGTGAGTTTACTCTAAGGGCCGGGGAGCTGTTTTTT
TRBJ1-4 TRBV19 . TRBD1 CASSIGGRRGPDEKLFF TGTGCCAGTAGTATTGGGGGTCGCAGGGGGCCAGATGAAAAACTGTTTTTT
TRBJ1-1 TRBV5-6 . TRBD1 CASSPGQNEAFF TGTGCCAGCAGCCCGGGACAGAATGAAGCTTTCTTT
TRBJ2-3 TRBV6-4 . . CASWDQTSTDTQYF TGTGCCAGTTGGGACCAAACTAGCACAGATACGCAGTATTTT
TRBJ2-3 TRBV4-2 . . CASSQDITVSTDTQYF TGTGCCAGCAGCCAAGATATAACAGTTAGCACAGATACGCAGTATTTT
TRBJ2-3 TRBV4-2 . TRBD2 CASSRGARGAFYTDTQYF TGTGCCAGCAGCCGGGGGGCGCGGGGGGCTTTTTACACAGATACGCAGTATTTT
TRBJ2-5 TRBV5-6 . . CASSTGGVWETQYF TGTGCCAGCAGCACAGGGGGGGTCTGGGAGACCCAGTACTTC
TRBJ2-7 TRBV2 . TRBD1 CASRIGQGMYEQYF TGTGCCAGCAGAATTGGACAGGGTATGTACGAGCAGTACTTC